The 23 T cell receptor beta chains below come from one sample, sequenced in a study of human T cells and chemical hapten exposure. Time point given: pre-sensitization, week 0. As for treatment: therapeutic diphenylcyclopropenone sensitization with weekly scalp DPC. TCRdb used MiXCR to reprocess the RACE reads, holding one entry per CDR3 protein. The table shows tens of thousands of distinct CDR3 sequences, with around 15% occurring only once. The sequencing here drew on whole blood, taken in connection with sensitization to the hapten diphenylcyclopropenone (DPC). Receptors were obtained from a woman aged 45-60 years with alopecia areata. Some clones in this sample may be carry-over from other donors' samples.

This clonotype was picked up a small number of times. The CDR3 here is CASSFGTDSNTGELFF. In DNA form, the CDR3 reads TGTGCCAGCAGCTTCGGGACTGATTCGAACACCGGGGAGCTGTTTTTT. The V call is TRBV9, the J call TRBJ2-2; D might be TRBD2 (6 bases). The CDR3 has 16 residues. Trimming took off 4 bases at V and 0 bases at J, with 13 bases between the two ends. Germline CDR1 reads SGDLS; CDR2 reads YYNGEE. The variable domain in full, with the rest retrieved from reference TRBV9 and TRBJ2-2, is DSGVTQTPKHLITATGQRVTLRCSPRSGDLSVYWYQQSLDQGLQFLIQYYNGEERAKGNILERFSAQQFPDLHSELNLSSLELGDSALYFCASSFGTDSNTGELFFGEGSRLTVL.

Only a few counts were recorded for this clonotype. The genes are TRBV5-1 and TRBJ2-5; D is undetermined. Trimming pared 0 bases from V and 4 bases from J, leaving 13 bases between. CDR3 length equals 15 residues. CDR1 and CDR2 (germline): SGHRS, YFSETQ. The CDR3 spells CASSLGLYSPETQYF. The CDR3 DNA reads TGCGCCAGCAGCTTGGGGTTATATTCCCCAGAGACCCAGTACTTC.

This clonotype has more than one count but fewer than ten. The chain links TRBV28 to TRBJ2-1, with D perhaps TRBD1 (5 bases). This CDR3 region has 16 residues. Germline V gives CDR1 MDHEN, CDR2 SYDVKM. V was pared by 6 bases and J by 5 bases, with 20 bases between. CDR3 sequence (DNA): TGTGCCAGCAGCCCTGCTAGGGGCCGCACCAACAATGAGCAGTTCTTC. Its protein is CASSPARGRTNNEQFF. The full variable domain, in which reference TRBV28 and TRBJ2-1 provide the parts outside the CDR3, is DVKVTQSSRYLVKRTGEKVFLECVQDMDHENMFWYRQDPGLGLRLIYFSYDVKMKEKGDIPEGYSVSREKKERFSLILESASTNQTSMYLCASSPARGRTNNEQFFGPGTRLTVL.

The sample holds a few counts of this clonotype. The rearrangement links TRBV12-3 or TRBV12-4 to TRBJ2-1, with 7 bases identical to TRBD1. The junction had 6 bases not matched to a gene; V was cut back by 6 bases and J by 1 base. This CDR3 is 15 amino acids long. The CDR3 spells CASSRRQGSYNEQFF. The CDR3 bases are TGTGCCAGCAGCCGCAGACAGGGTTCCTACAATGAGCAGTTCTTC.

V gene TRBV3-1 combines with J gene TRBJ2-7; D gene ambiguous. This CDR3 is 14 amino acids long. Germline V gene sequence: CDR1 LGHDT, CDR2 YNNKEL (reference sequence). Deletions cut 0 bases from V and 6 bases from J, with 12 bases between. The CDR3: CASSQDRSSGEQYF. As DNA, the CDR3 is TGTGCCAGCAGCCAAGACAGGTCATCCGGCGAGCAGTACTTC.

In its sample, this clonotype was seen a few times. The chain combines TRBV12-3 or TRBV12-4 with TRBJ2-7; 10 bases align to TRBD2. V trimming: 2 bases; J trimming: 6 bases; junction bases outside the gene matches: 10. The CDR3 runs 16 residues. The CDR3 loop is CASSLSLAGVRGEQYF. Here the CDR3 DNA reads TGTGCCAGCAGTTTATCCCTAGCGGGAGTACGAGGCGAGCAGTACTTC.

The chain combines TRBV30 with TRBJ2-1; D gene ambiguous. The CDR3 runs 12 residues. The ends were cut back, 2 bases at V and 3 bases at J, with 5 bases in the middle. CDR1 is GTSNPN and CDR2 is SVGIG in the germline V gene (reference sequence). This CDR3 reads CAWSKNYNEQFF. The CDR3 DNA follows: TGTGCCTGGAGTAAAAACTACAATGAGCAGTTCTTC. Full variable domain (remainder filled in from reference TRBV30 and TRBJ2-1): SQTIHQWPATLVQPVGSPLSLECTVEGTSNPNLYWYRQAAGRGLQLLFYSVGIGQISSEVPQNLSASRPQDRQFILSSKKLLLSDSGFYLCAWSKNYNEQFFGPGTRLTVL.

The chain employs TRBV18 and TRBJ2-1; D may be TRBD2 (7 bases). Germline V CDR1 and CDR2: KGHSH, LQKENI. There are 14 residues in the CDR3. Trimming shortened V by 6 bases and J by 8 bases, and 17 bases separated the two germline ends. The CDR3 sequence: CASSSRGGEDEQFF. In nucleotides, the CDR3 is TGTGCCAGCTCCTCGAGGGGGGGCGAGGATGAGCAGTTCTTC.

This clonotype has a single count. V and J are TRBV12-3 or TRBV12-4 and TRBJ1-2, with D perhaps TRBD1 (5 bases). This CDR3 region has 12 residues. V dropped 2 bases and J dropped 6 bases, with 7 bases sitting between them. The CDR3 here is CASSLQGNGYTF. For the CDR3, the DNA is TGTGCCAGCAGTTTACAGGGAAATGGCTACACCTTC.

The CDR3 coding sequence is TGTGCCAGCAGCCTCACCGATCGGTATAGCGGGGAGCTGTTTTTT. This translates into CASSLTDRYSGELFF. The chain links TRBV5-4 to TRBJ2-2, with D unresolved. This CDR3 is 15 amino acids long. V was trimmed by 4 bases and J by 7 bases, leaving 17 bases between them. In germline, CDR1 is SGHNT, CDR2 YYREEE (reference sequence).

The DNA for the CDR3 is TGTGCCAGCTCACCACCTAGCGGGAGACAGCAAGAGACCCAGTACTTC. Its translation is CASSPPSGRQQETQYF. The chain couples TRBV18 to TRBJ2-5; 9 bases align to TRBD2. Germline loops: CDR1 KGHSH, CDR2 LQKENI. This CDR3 region has 16 residues. The V segment lost 0 bases and the J segment 2 bases; nucleotides outside the gene matches: 4.

This clonotype has a handful of counts. The J gene is TRBJ1-1, the V gene TRBV6-4; tentatively, D is TRBD1 (6 bases). The CDR3 runs 12 residues. Germline CDR1 reads MRHNA; CDR2 reads SNTAGT. Trimming cost V 11 bases and J 7 bases, with 17 bases left between them. CDR3: CAVQQGWDEAFF. CDR3 coding DNA: TGTGCCGTGCAACAGGGTTGGGATGAAGCTTTCTTT.

This clonotype has more than one count but fewer than ten. The chain combines TRBV7-9 with TRBJ2-5; the match to TRBD1 covers 10 bases. CDR1 is SEHNR and CDR2 is FQNEAQ in the germline V gene (reference sequence). CDR3 length: 16 residues. Trimming removed 6 bases from V and 0 bases from J; junction bases left unmatched: 7. CDR3 protein: CASSYPDRGYQETQYF. Here the CDR3 DNA reads TGTGCCAGCAGTTATCCGGACAGGGGGTACCAAGAGACCCAGTACTTC.

The chain has TRBV15 and TRBJ1-2; D unresolved. Germline V CDR1 and CDR2: LNHNV, YYDKDF (reference sequence). The CDR3 loop spans 13 amino acids. Trimming took 3 bases from V and 7 from J, leaving 12 bases between them. CDR3 coding DNA: TGTGCCACCAGCAGCGGGAACCACTTTGGCTACACCTTC. Its protein is CATSSGNHFGYTF.

The chain employs TRBV12-3 or TRBV12-4 and TRBJ1-3, with D possibly TRBD1 on 5 matching bases. This CDR3 contains 17 residues. V lost 5 bases to trimming and J lost 0 bases, with 17 bases between them. The DNA for the CDR3 is TGTGCCAGCAGTCCCTCTGGGGGAAGGAGCTCTGGAAACACCATATATTTT. It is translated as CASSPSGGRSSGNTIYF.

V is TRBV6-1 and J is TRBJ1-5; D remains ambiguous. Deletions cut 6 bases from V and 6 bases from J, with 12 bases between. The CDR3 consists of 13 residues. CDR1 and CDR2 (germline): MNHNS, SASEGT. The CDR3 protein is CASSATTTQPQHF. In DNA, the CDR3 is TGTGCCAGCAGCGCCACAACCACTCAGCCCCAGCATTTT.

V usage is TRBV16 and J usage is TRBJ2-1; 9 bases map to TRBD1. After removal of 5 bases from V and 8 bases from J, the junction contained 10 bases not matched to a gene. Germline CDR1 reads KGHSY; CDR2 reads FQNENV. This CDR3 contains 15 residues. The CDR3, as DNA: TGTGCCAGCAGCGCCGGGGGACAGGGATCCGATGAGCAGTTCTTC. This codes for CASSAGGQGSDEQFF. Complete variable domain (other parts from reference TRBV16 and TRBJ2-1): GEEVAQTPKHLVRGEGQKAKLYCAPIKGHSYVFWYQQVLKNEFKFLISFQNENVFDETGMPKERFSAKCLPNSPCSLEIQATKLEDSAVYFCASSAGGQGSDEQFFGPGTRLTVL.

This clonotype was counted only a few times. The V call is TRBV6-6, the J call TRBJ2-1, with 8 bases aligning to TRBD2. This CDR3 region has 16 residues. J gave up 4 bases and V 6 bases, and 11 bases lay outside the gene matches. From germline, CDR1 is MNHNY and CDR2 SVGAGI (reference sequence). The CDR3 loop reads CASSRRGAGEYNEQFF. The CDR3 DNA is TGTGCCAGCAGCCGCCGTGGAGCGGGAGAGTACAATGAGCAGTTCTTC.

The chain links TRBV2 to TRBJ1-1; TRBD1 might be the D (5 bases). CDR3 length equals 14 residues. V was cut by 7 bases and J by 6 bases, with 18 bases left in between. Germline V lookup: CDR1 SNHLY, CDR2 FYNNEI. Here the CDR3 reads CASIIPGGRSEAFF. CDR3 DNA sequence: TGTGCCAGCATCATCCCTGGGGGTCGGTCTGAAGCTTTCTTT.

The sample holds many counts of this clonotype. The V call is TRBV3-1, the J call TRBJ2-1; a possible D gene is TRBD2 (5 bases). V was clipped by 6 bases and J by 0 bases, with 6 bases between them. This CDR3 contains 13 residues. Germline-derived CDR1 and CDR2 are LGHDT and YNNKEL (reference sequence). CDR3 protein: CASSRGSYNEQFF. The CDR3 nucleotides are TGTGCCAGCAGTCGGGGCTCCTACAATGAGCAGTTCTTC.

This clonotype has a handful of counts. The chain employs TRBV2 and TRBJ1-4; D not resolved. V shed 7 bases and J shed 2 bases, with 11 bases lying between them. The CDR3 is made up of 14 amino acids. Looked up from germline, CDR1 is SNHLY and CDR2 is FYNNEI. CDR3 nucleotide sequence: TGTGCCAGCATTGTCCAACGGACTAATGAAAAACTGTTTTTT. It encodes CASIVQRTNEKLFF.

The chain uses TRBV7-6 and TRBJ2-1; 16 nucleotides match TRBD2. Germline V gives CDR1 SGHVS, CDR2 FNYEAQ. V trimming: 3 bases; J trimming: 6 bases; junction bases outside the gene matches: 14. CDR3 size: 20 residues. CDR3 sequence (DNA): TGTGCCAGCAGCTTCCGAACCGGGACTAGCGGGAGGGTTGGTCCCAATGAGCAGTTCTTC. This sequence encodes CASSFRTGTSGRVGPNEQFF.

This chain links TRBV30 with TRBJ2-7, with a weak D call TRBD2 (5 bases). The V gene's germline CDR1 is GTSNPN and CDR2 SVGIG (reference sequence). The V end was cut by 0 bases, the J end by 6 bases, with 12 bases between. The CDR3 runs 13 residues. The CDR3 coding sequence is TGTGCCTGGAGTGTAAGGGCTAGCAGCGAGCAGTACTTC. Protein product: CAWSVRASSEQYF.